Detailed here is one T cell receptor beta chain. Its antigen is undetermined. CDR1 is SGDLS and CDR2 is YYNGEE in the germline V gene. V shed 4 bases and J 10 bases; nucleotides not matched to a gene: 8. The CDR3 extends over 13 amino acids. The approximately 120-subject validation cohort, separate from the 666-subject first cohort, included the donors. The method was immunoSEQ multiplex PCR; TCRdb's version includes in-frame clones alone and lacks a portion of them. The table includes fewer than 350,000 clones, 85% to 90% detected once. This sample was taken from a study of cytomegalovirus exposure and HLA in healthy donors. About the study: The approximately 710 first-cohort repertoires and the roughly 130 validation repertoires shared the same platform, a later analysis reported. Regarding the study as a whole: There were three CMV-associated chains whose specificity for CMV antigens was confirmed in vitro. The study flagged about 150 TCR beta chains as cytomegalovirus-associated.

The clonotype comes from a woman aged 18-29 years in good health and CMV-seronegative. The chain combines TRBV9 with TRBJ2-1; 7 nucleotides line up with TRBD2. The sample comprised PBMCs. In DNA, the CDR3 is TGTGCCAGCAGCCCCAGACTAGCCGGCGAGCAGTTCTTC. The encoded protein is CASSPRLAGEQFF. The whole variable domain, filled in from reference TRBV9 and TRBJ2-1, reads DSGVTQTPKHLITATGQRVTLRCSPRSGDLSVYWYQQSLDQGLQFLIQYYNGEERAKGNILERFSAQQFPDLHSELNLSSLELGDSALYFCASSPRLAGEQFFGPGTRLTVL.